Given below is one T cell receptor (beta chain) in context. The data were taken from a study of T cell changes during pregnancy in multiple sclerosis. This CDR3 contains 13 residues. V lost 5 bases to trimming and J lost 8 bases, with 15 bases between them. Germline V gene lookup returns CDR1 ENHRY and CDR2 SYGVKD. The method was immunoSEQ multiplex PCR; TCRdb's version includes in-frame clones alone and lacks a portion of them. The sample comprises around 49,000 clones, over 90% of which are singletons, and 5.5% to 6% rests with the top ten. This sequence was found in a female donor with multiple sclerosis, enrolled in a pregnancy study. The chain has TRBV10-3 and TRBJ1-1; possibly TRBD1 for D (5 bases). Material: CD8+ T cells from peripheral blood mononuclear cells, obtained in the first trimester of pregnancy. CDR3 region: CAISTSGRVEAFF. The CDR3 region has the DNA TGTGCCATCAGTACTTCAGGGAGGGTAGAAGCTTTCTTT.